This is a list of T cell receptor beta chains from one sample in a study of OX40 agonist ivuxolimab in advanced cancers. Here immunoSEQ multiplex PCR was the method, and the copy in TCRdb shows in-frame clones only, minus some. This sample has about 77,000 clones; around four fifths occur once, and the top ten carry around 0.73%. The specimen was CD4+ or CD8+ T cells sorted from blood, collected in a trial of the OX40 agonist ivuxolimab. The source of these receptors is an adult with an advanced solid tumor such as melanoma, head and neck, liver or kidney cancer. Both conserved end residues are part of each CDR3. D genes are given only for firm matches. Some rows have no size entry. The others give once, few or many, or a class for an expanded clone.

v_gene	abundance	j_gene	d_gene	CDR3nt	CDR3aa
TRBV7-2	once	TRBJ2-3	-	TGTGCCAGCAGCTTGCGCAGAGGGGATACGCAGTATTTT	CASSLRRGDTQYF
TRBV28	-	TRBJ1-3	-	TGTGCCAGCAGTTTATACCCTGGAAACACCATATATTTT	CASSLYPGNTIYF
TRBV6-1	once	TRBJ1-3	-	TGTGCCAGCAGGATTTTCGGCAATTCTGGAAACACCATATATTTT	CASRIFGNSGNTIYF
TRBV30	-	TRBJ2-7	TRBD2	TGTGCCTGGAGTGTACTAGCGGGGGGGGCCGTGCACGAGCAGTACTTC	CAWSVLAGGAVHEQYF
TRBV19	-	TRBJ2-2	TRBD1	TGTGCCAGTAGAGGACAGGGGGCGCGAAGCGGGGAGCTGTTTTTT	CASRGQGARSGELFF
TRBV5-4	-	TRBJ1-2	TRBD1	TGTGCCAGCAGCAGGACAGGTCCCGAGGGCTACACCTTC	CASSRTGPEGYTF
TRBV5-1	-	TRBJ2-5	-	TGCGCCAGCAGCTCAGGATCCGGGGAGACCCAGTACTTC	CASSSGSGETQYF
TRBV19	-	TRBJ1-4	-	TGTGCCAGTAGTATTGGAGGGGGAGGTGAAAAACTGTTTTTT	CASSIGGGGEKLFF
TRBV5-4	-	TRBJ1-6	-	TGTGCCAGCAGCTTGGGACAGGCGGCTGGCCTTTCACCCCTCCACTTT	CASSLGQAAGLSPLHF
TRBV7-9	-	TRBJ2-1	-	TGTGCCAGCAGTACTAGACTTGTTGAGCAGTTCTTC	CASSTRLVEQFF
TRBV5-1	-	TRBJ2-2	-	TGCGCCAGCAGCCCCCCACAGGGAAGGGCCGGGGAGCTGTTTTTT	CASSPPQGRAGELFF
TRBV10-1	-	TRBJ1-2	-	TGCGCCACATCCGCGATGGTTGGCTACACCTTC	CATSAMVGYTF
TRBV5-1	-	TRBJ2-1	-	TGCGCCAGCAGCTCGAACCCCAGTTCCTACAATGAGCAGTTCTTC	CASSSNPSSYNEQFF
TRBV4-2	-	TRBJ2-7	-	TGTGCCAGCAGCCAAGATAGGACAGTGTGGGCCGAGCAGTACTTC	CASSQDRTVWAEQYF
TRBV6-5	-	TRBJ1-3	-	TGTGCCAGCATGGCTGGAAACACCATATATTTT	CASMAGNTIYF
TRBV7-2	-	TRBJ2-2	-	TGTGCCAGCAGCTTAGAGGGGAACACCGGGGAGCTGTTTTTT	CASSLEGNTGELFF
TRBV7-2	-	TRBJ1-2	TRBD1	TGTGCCAGCGCTGACGGGACAGACATCTATGGCTACACCTTC	CASADGTDIYGYTF
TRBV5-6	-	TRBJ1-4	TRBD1	TGTGCCAGCAGCATAGGGACAGCGTACGGAAACGAAAAACTGTTTTTT	CASSIGTAYGNEKLFF
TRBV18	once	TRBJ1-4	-	TGTGCCAGCTCACAATCTCGACAGTTAAGAACTGAAAAACTGTTTTTT	CASSQSRQLRTEKLFF
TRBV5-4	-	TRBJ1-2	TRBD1	TGTGCCAGCAGCCCAGACAGGGGGCACATAGATGGCTACACCTTC	CASSPDRGHIDGYTF
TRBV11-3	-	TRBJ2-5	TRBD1	TGTGCCAGCAGACCACAGGGGAGCGAGACCCAGTACTTC	CASRPQGSETQYF
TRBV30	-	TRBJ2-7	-	TGTGCCTGGAGTGTTCCTGGTGACGAGCAGTACTTC	CAWSVPGDEQYF
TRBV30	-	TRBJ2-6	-	TGTGCCTGGGTCGGACAGTTCTCTGGGGCCAACGTCCTGACTTTC	CAWVGQFSGANVLTF
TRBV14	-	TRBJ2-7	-	TGTGCCAGCAGCCAGCGAATTACCTACGAGCAGTACTTC	CASSQRITYEQYF
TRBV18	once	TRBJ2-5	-	TGTGCCAGCTCACGCGGACACCAAGAGACCCAGTACTTC	CASSRGHQETQYF
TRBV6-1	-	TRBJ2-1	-	TGTGCCAGCAGCTACAGGGAAACGGGTGAGCAGTTCTTC	CASSYRETGEQFF
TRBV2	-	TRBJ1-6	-	TGTGCCAGCCAGACCGGGACACGAAATTCACCCCTCCACTTT	CASQTGTRNSPLHF
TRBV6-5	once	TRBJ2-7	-	TGTGCCAGCAGTTACTCATATGGAGGTAGCTACGAGCAGTACTTC	CASSYSYGGSYEQYF
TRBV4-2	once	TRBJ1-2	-	TGTGCCAGCAGCCCCCGAAGGGCTGAGGGCTACACCTTC	CASSPRRAEGYTF
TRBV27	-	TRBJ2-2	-	TGTGCCAGCACCCCTTCCCCCCGTCCAACCGGGGAGCTGTTTTTT	CASTPSPRPTGELFF
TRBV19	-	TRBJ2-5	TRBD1	TGTGCCAGCAAACAGGGGGCGCGGGAGACCCAGTACTTC	CASKQGARETQYF
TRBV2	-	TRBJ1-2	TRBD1	TGTGCCAGCAGCGATGGGACAGACTATGGCTACACCTTC	CASSDGTDYGYTF
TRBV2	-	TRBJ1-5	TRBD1	TGTGCCAGCAGGGGTCAGGGGGCCGGGCAGCCCCAGCATTTT	CASRGQGAGQPQHF
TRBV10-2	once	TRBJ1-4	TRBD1	TGCGCCAGCAGGGGGCAGGGGGATGAAAAACTGTTTTTT	CASRGQGDEKLFF
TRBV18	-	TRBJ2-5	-	TGTGCCAGCTCACTTAACTCTGAAGAGACCCAGTACTTC	CASSLNSEETQYF
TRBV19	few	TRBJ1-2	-	TGTGCCAGTAGCTCCTCGAGGGGAGCGGACTATGGCTACACCTTC	CASSSSRGADYGYTF
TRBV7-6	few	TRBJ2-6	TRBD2	TGTGCCAGCAGCTTAGTTTTAGCGGGGGGCCGCTCTGGGGCCAACGTCCTGACTTTC	CASSLVLAGGRSGANVLTF
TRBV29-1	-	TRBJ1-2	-	TGCAGCGGCAGGGAAAACTATGGCTACACCTTC	CSGRENYGYTF
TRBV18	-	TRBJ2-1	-	TGTGCCAGCTCACCACAAGCGGTAGCCAATGAGCAGTTCTTC	CASSPQAVANEQFF
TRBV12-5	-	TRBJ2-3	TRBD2	TGTGCTAGTGGTTTATCGGCGGGAGTGGGTACGCAGTATTTT	CASGLSAGVGTQYF